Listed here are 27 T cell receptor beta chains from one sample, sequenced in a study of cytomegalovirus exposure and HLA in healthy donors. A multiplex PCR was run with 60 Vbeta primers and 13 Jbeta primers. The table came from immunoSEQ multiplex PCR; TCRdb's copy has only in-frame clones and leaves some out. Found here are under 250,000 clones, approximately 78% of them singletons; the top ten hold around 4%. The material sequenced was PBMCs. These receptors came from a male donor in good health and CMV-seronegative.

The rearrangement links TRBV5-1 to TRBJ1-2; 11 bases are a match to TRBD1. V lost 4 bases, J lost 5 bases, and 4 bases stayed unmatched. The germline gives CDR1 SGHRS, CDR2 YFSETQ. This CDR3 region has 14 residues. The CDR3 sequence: CASSGGQGDYGYTF. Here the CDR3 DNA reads TGCGCCAGCAGCGGGGGACAGGGGGATTATGGCTACACCTTC.

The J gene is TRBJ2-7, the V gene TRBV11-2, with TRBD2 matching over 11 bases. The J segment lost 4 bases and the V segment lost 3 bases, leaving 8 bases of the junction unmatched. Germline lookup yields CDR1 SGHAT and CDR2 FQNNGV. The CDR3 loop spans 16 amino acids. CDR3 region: CASSFGIASGRYEQYF. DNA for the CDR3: TGTGCCAGCAGCTTCGGGATCGCTAGCGGGAGGTACGAGCAGTACTTC.

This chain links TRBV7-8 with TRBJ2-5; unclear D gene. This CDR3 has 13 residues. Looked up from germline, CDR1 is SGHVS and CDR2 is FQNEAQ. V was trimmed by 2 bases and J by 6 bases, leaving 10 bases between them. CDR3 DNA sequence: TGTGCCAGCAGCTTAAATCTCCTCCAGACCCAGTACTTC. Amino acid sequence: CASSLNLLQTQYF. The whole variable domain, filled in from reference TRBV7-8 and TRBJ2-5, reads GAGVSQSPRYKVAKRGQDVALRCDPISGHVSLFWYQQALGQGPEFLTYFQNEAQLDKSGLPSDRFFAERPEGSVSTLKIQRTQQEDSAVYLCASSLNLLQTQYFGPGTRLLVL.

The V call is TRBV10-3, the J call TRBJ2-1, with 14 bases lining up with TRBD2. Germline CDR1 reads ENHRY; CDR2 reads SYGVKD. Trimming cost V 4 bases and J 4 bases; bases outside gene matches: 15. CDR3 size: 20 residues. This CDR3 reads CAISASPGLAGAGVYNEQFF. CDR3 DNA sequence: TGTGCCATCAGTGCTAGTCCGGGACTAGCGGGAGCTGGGGTATACAATGAGCAGTTCTTC.

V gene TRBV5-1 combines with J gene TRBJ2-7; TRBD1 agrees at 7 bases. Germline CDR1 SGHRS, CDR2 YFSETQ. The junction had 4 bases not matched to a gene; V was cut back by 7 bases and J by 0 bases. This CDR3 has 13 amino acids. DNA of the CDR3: TGCGCCAGCTGGGACAGTAACTCCTACGAGCAGTACTTC. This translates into CASWDSNSYEQYF. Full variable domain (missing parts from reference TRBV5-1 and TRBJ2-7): KAGVTQTPRYLIKTRGQQVTLSCSPISGHRSVSWYQQTPGQGLQFLFEYFSETQRNKGNFPGRFSGRQFSNSRSEMNVSTLELGDSALYLCASWDSNSYEQYFGPGTRLTVT.

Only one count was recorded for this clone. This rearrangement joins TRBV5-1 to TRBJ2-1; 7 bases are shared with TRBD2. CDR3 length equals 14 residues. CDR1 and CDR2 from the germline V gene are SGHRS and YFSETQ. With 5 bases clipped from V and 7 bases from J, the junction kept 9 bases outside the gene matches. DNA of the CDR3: TGCGCCAGCAGACTAGCGCAGGTCCAAAATGAGCAGTTCTTC. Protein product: CASRLAQVQNEQFF. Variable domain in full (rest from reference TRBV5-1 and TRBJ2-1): KAGVTQTPRYLIKTRGQQVTLSCSPISGHRSVSWYQQTPGQGLQFLFEYFSETQRNKGNFPGRFSGRQFSNSRSEMNVSTLELGDSALYLCASRLAQVQNEQFFGPGTRLTVL.

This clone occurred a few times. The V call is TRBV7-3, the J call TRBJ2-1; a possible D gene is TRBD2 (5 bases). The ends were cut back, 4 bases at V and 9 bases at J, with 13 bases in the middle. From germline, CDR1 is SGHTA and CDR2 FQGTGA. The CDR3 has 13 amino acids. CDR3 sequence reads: CASSSFSEGEQFF. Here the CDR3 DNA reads TGTGCCAGCAGCTCCTTTAGCGAGGGTGAGCAGTTCTTC.

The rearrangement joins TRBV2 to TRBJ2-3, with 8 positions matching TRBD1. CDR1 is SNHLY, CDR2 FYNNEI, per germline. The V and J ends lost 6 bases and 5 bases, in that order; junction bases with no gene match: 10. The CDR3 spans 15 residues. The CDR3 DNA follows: TGTGCCAGCAGGGGCCGGACAGGGATGGAAGATACGCAGTATTTT. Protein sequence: CASRGRTGMEDTQYF.

CDR3 DNA sequence: TGCGCCAGCAGCTTGACCCCAGGGCTGGCCAAAAACATTCAGTACTTC. It codes for CASSLTPGLAKNIQYF. The chain joins TRBV5-1 to TRBJ2-4; tentatively, D is TRBD1 (5 bases). Trimming stripped 1 base from V and 1 base from J, with 12 bases between. Germline CDR1 SGHRS, CDR2 YFSETQ. The CDR3 has 16 amino acids. Full variable domain (outside the CDR3, taken from reference TRBV5-1 and TRBJ2-4): KAGVTQTPRYLIKTRGQQVTLSCSPISGHRSVSWYQQTPGQGLQFLFEYFSETQRNKGNFPGRFSGRQFSNSRSEMNVSTLELGDSALYLCASSLTPGLAKNIQYFGAGTRLSVL.

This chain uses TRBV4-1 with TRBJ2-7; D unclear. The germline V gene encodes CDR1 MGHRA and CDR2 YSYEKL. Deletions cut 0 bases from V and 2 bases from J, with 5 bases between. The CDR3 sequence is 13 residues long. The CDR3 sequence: CASSQDETYEQYF. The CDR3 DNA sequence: TGCGCCAGCAGCCAAGACGAGACCTACGAGCAGTACTTC.

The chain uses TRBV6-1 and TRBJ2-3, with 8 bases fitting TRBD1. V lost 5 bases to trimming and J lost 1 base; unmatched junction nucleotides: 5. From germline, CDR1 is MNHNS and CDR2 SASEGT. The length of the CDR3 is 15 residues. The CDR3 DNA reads TGTGCCAGCAGTATTGTGGGACAGGGCACAGATACGCAGTATTTT. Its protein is CASSIVGQGTDTQYF.

CDR3 nucleotide sequence: TGCGCCAGCAGCTTGTACGACAGGCTTAATGAAAAACTGTTTTTT. This sequence encodes CASSLYDRLNEKLFF. The rearrangement joins TRBV5-1 to TRBJ1-4, with D possibly being TRBD1 (6 bases). This CDR3 spans 15 amino acids. The germline V and J ends were trimmed by 1 base and 4 bases, with 11 bases remaining between them. Germline assignment: CDR1 SGHRS and CDR2 YFSETQ.

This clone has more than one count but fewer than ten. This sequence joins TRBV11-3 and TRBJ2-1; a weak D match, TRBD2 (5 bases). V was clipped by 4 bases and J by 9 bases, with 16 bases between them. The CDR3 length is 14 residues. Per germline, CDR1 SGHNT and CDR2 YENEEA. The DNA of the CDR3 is TGTGCCAGCAGCTCTCGACGGGCTGGAGGTGAGCAGTTCTTC. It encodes CASSSRRAGGEQFF. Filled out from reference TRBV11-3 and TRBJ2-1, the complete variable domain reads EAGVVQSPRYKIIEKKQPVAFWCNPISGHNTLYWYLQNLGQGPELLIRYENEEAVDDSQLPKDRFSAERLKGVDSTLKIQPAELGDSAVYLCASSSRRAGGEQFFGPGTRLTVL.

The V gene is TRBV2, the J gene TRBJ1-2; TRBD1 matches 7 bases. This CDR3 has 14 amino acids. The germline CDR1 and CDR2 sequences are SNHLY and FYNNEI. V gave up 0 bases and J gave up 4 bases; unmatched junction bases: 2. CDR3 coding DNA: TGTGCCAGCAGTGAAGCGCGGACAGGCTATGGCTACACCTTC. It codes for CASSEARTGYGYTF. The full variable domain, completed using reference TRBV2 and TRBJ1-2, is EPEVTQTPSHQVTQMGQEVILRCVPISNHLYFYWYRQILGQKVEFLVSFYNNEISEKSEIFDDQFSVERPDGSNFTLKIRSTKLEDSAMYFCASSEARTGYGYTFGSGTRLTVV.

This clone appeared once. CDR3 sequence reads: CASSPHNRGAEQYF. The CDR3 nucleotides read TGTGCCAGCTCACCACATAACAGGGGAGCCGAGCAGTACTTC. The chain uses TRBV18 and TRBJ2-7; 7 bases are a match to TRBD1. The CDR3 runs 14 residues. The V segment lost 1 base and the J segment 6 bases; nucleotides outside the gene matches: 6. Looked up from germline, CDR1 is KGHSH and CDR2 is LQKENI.

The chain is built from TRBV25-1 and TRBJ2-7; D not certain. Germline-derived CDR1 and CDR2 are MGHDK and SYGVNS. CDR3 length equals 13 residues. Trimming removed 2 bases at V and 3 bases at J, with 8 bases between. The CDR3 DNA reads TGTGCCAGCAGTGAAAAACTAAACTACGAGCAGTACTTC. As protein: CASSEKLNYEQYF.

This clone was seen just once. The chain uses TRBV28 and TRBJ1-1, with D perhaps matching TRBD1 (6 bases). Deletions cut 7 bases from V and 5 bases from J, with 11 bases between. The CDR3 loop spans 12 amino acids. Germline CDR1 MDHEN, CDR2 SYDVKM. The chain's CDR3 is CASTSGETEAFF. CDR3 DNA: TGTGCCAGCACTTCAGGGGAAACTGAAGCTTTCTTT.

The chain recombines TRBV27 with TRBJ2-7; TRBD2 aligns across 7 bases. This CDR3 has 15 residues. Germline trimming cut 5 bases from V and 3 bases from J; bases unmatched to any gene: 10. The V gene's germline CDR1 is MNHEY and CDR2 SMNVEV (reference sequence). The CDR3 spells CASSPRESGNYEQYF. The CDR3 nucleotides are TGTGCCAGCAGTCCGCGGGAGAGTGGGAACTACGAGCAGTACTTC.

The CDR3 nucleotides read TGTGCCACAAGGGGAGGGTCGAATGAAAAACTGTTTTTT. This gives the protein CATRGGSNEKLFF. The chain links TRBV6-5 to TRBJ1-4; D possibly corresponds to TRBD1 (5 bases). CDR3 length equals 13 residues. Germline values: CDR1 MNHEY, CDR2 SVGAGI. V was shortened by 10 bases and J by 5 bases, with 14 bases between the two germline ends.

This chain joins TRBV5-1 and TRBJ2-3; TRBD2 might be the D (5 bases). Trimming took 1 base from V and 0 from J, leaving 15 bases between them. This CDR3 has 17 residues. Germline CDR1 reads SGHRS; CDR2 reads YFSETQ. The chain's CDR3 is CASSLTPLRTSTDTQYF. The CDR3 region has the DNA TGCGCCAGCAGCTTGACTCCCCTTCGGACTAGCACAGATACGCAGTATTTT.

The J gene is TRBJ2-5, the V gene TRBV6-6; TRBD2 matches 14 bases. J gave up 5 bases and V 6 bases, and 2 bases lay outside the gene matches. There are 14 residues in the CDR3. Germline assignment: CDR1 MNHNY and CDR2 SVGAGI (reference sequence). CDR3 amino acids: CASSRTSGGETQYF. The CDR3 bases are TGTGCCAGCAGCCGGACTAGCGGGGGGGAGACCCAGTACTTC.

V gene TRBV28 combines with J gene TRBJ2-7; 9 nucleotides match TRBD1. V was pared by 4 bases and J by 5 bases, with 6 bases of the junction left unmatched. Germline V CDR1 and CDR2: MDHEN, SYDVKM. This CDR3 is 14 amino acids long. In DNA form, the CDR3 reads TGTGCCAGCAGTTCGGGACAGGGTCTACACGAGCAGTACTTC. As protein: CASSSGQGLHEQYF.

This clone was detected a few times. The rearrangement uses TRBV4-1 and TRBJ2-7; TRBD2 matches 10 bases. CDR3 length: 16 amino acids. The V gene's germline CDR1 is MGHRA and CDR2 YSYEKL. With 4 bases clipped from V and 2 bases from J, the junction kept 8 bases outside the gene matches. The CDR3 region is CASSLANLAGAYEQYF. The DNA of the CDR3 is TGCGCCAGCAGCCTAGCGAATCTAGCGGGAGCCTACGAGCAGTACTTC.

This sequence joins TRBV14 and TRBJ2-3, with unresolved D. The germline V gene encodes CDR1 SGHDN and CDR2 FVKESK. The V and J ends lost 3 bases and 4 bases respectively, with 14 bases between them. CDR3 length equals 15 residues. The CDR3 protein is CASSQVSVPADTQYF. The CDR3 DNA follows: TGTGCCAGCAGCCAGGTGTCGGTCCCGGCAGATACGCAGTATTTT.

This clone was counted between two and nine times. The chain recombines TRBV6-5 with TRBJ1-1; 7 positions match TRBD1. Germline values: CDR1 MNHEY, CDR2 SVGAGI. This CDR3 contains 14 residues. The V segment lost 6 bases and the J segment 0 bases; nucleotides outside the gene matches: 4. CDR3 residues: CASRTGRMNTEAFF. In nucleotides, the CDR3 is TGTGCCAGCAGGACAGGGAGAATGAACACTGAAGCTTTCTTT.

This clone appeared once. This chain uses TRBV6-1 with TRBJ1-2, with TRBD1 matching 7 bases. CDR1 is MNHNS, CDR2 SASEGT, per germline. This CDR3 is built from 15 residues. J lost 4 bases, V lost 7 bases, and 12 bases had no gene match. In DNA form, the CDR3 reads TGTGCCAGCATAACCGGGACAGCAATTACCTATGGCTACACCTTC. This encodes CASITGTAITYGYTF.

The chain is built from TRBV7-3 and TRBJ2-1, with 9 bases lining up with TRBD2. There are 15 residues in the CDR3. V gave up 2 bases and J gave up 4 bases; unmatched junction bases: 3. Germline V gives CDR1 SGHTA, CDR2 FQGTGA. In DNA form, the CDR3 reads TGTGCCAGCAGCTTAGTGGCGGGAGGGTACAATGAGCAGTTCTTC. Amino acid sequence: CASSLVAGGYNEQFF.